In its sample, the clone carrying this T cell receptor beta chain was seen many times. Deletions cut 5 bases from V and 2 bases from J, with 18 bases between. This CDR3 has 16 residues. From germline, CDR1 is LNHDA and CDR2 SQIVND (reference sequence). This sample's treatment: 15 to 20 received Ad26.COV2.S at low or high dose, single or two shots; roughly five received placebo; per-sample allocation not given. Following the first vaccine or placebo injection, samples were taken on day 63. This sample stems from a study of Ad26.COV2.S vaccination and SARS-CoV-2 variants. Libraries were prepared by immunoSEQ multiplex PCR; TCRdb keeps only in-frame clonotypes and omits some of them. This table holds hundreds of thousands of clones, 85% to 90% found once.

The clonotype comes from a person between 18 and 65 years old who received the Ad26.COV2.S COVID-19 vaccine or a placebo. J is TRBJ1-1 and V is TRBV19; D unresolved. The material was peripheral blood, obtained in a trial of Ad26.COV2.S vaccine versus placebo. The CDR3 region has the DNA TGTGCCAGTAGTCCCTACAGTGGGTGGGTCAACACTGAAGCTTTCTTT. Translated, it gives CASSPYSGWVNTEAFF.